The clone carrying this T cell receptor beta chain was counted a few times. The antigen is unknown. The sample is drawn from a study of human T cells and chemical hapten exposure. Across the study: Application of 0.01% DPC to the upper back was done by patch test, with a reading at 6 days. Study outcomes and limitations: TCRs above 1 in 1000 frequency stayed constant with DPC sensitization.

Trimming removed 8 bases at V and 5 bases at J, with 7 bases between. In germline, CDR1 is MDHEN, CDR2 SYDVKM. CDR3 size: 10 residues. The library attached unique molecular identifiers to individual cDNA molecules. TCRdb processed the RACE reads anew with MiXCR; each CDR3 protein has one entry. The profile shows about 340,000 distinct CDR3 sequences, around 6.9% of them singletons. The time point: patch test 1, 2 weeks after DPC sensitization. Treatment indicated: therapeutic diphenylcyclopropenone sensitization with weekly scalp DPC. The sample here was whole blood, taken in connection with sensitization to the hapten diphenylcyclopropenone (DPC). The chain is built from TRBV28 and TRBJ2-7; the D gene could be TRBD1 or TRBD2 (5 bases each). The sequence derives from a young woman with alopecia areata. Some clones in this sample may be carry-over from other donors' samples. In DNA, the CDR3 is TGTGCCAGCGAGGGGAACGAGCAGTACTTC. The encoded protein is CASEGNEQYF.